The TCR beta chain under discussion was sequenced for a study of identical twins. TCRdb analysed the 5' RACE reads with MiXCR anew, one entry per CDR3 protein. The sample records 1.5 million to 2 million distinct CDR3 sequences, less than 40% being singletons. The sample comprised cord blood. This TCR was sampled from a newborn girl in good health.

This CDR3 is CSASASPQETQYF. DNA for the CDR3: TGCAGTGCTAGCGCTAGCCCCCAAGAGACCCAGTACTTC. The chain has TRBV20-1 and TRBJ2-4; maybe TRBD2 (5 bases). The DNA end is a closer match to TRBJ2-5, so the J assignment may be wrong. This CDR3 is 13 amino acids long. The V gene's germline CDR1 is DFQATT and CDR2 SNEGSKA (reference sequence).